Following are 12 T cell receptor beta chains from one sample sequenced in a study of T-cell reconstitution after alpha-beta-depleted transplantation in children. Unique molecular identifiers tagged the TCRbeta library. From the PCR reads, TCRdb called clonotypes with MiXCR, one entry per CDR3 protein. The data contain about 340,000 distinct CDR3 sequences, about a tenth of them singletons. The sequences come from PBMCs from the stem cell graft donor, collected from the stem cell graft. These receptors came from a human donor who donated a stem cell graft to a child with acute lymphoblastic leukemia.

This clonotype has a count of ten or more. The gene calls are TRBV12-3 or TRBV12-4 and TRBJ1-3; D might be TRBD1 (5 bases). This CDR3 region has 14 residues. The ends were cut back, 7 bases at V and 1 base at J, with 11 bases in the middle. In DNA form, the CDR3 reads TGTGCCAGCAAGACAGACATGTCTGGAAACACCATATATTTT. It yields the protein CASKTDMSGNTIYF.

This clonotype was observed a handful of times. The chain couples TRBV4-2 to TRBJ2-7, with D tentatively TRBD2 (6 bases). V lost 1 base and J lost 5, with 18 bases in between. Germline V gene sequence: CDR1 LGHNA, CDR2 YNFKEQ. CDR3 length: 16 amino acids. The CDR3 DNA is TGTGCCAGCAGCCAAGCACTCCGGCCCCCGGGAGACGAGCAGTACTTC. Protein product: CASSQALRPPGDEQYF.

There are a few counts of this clonotype. The rearrangement joins TRBV5-1 to TRBJ1-6; 8 nucleotides match TRBD1. CDR3 length: 15 amino acids. V lost 1 base and J lost 7; bases outside the gene matches: 4. Germline V gene sequence: CDR1 SGHRS, CDR2 YFSETQ. CDR3 sequence: CASSLTQGGNSPLHF. The CDR3 nucleotides are TGCGCCAGCAGCTTGACACAGGGGGGCAATTCACCCCTCCACTTT.

CDR3 sequence (DNA): TGTGCCAGCAGCCACTCAGGAGGGGAGGGGCAGTTCTTC. Translation: CASSHSGGEGQFF. This chain uses TRBV3-1 with TRBJ2-1, with 7 positions matching TRBD2. This CDR3 contains 13 residues. CDR1 LGHDT and CDR2 YNNKEL come from the germline V gene (reference sequence). V gave up 3 bases and J gave up 12 bases; unmatched junction bases: 8.

V gene TRBV20-1 combines with J gene TRBJ2-1; 7 bases agree with TRBD2. Germline trimming cut 2 bases from V and 6 bases from J; bases unmatched to any gene: 10. The CDR3 is 15 residues long. Germline lookup yields CDR1 DFQATT and CDR2 SNEGSKA (reference sequence). CDR3 DNA sequence: TGCAGTGCTAGAAGGGTAGGCGGGAGACTCAATGAGCAGTTCTTC. Translated, it gives CSARRVGGRLNEQFF.

A few counts support this clonotype. J is TRBJ2-2 and V is TRBV20-1, with 9 bases aligning to TRBD2. With V trimmed by 5 bases and J by 1 base, 5 bases remained unmatched. The CDR3 is made up of 15 amino acids. The germline CDR1 and CDR2 sequences are DFQATT and SNEGSKA (reference sequence). The CDR3 coding sequence is TGCAGTGCTCCTAATAGCGGGAGGAACACCGGGGAGCTGTTTTTT. Its translation is CSAPNSGRNTGELFF.

The chain has TRBV4-2 and TRBJ2-5; 14 nucleotides align to TRBD2. From germline, CDR1 is LGHNA and CDR2 YNFKEQ. The V segment lost 0 bases and the J segment 5 bases; nucleotides outside the gene matches: 8. CDR3 size: 18 residues. The DNA for the CDR3 is TGTGCCAGCAGCCAAGAAGGGGGACTAGCGGGAGTGAGTGAGACCCAGTACTTC. Amino acids: CASSQEGGLAGVSETQYF.

This clonotype turned up a few times. V gene TRBV28 combines with J gene TRBJ1-1; D perhaps matches TRBD1 (6 bases). This CDR3 has 15 amino acids. Germline CDR1 reads MDHEN; CDR2 reads SYDVKM. Between the trimmed V and J ends, which lost 2 bases and 6 bases, there was a span of 16 bases. CDR3 sequence: CASSLNVAGAAEAFF. The CDR3 coding sequence is TGTGCCAGCAGTTTAAATGTAGCAGGGGCGGCTGAAGCTTTCTTT.

V usage is TRBV6-9 and J usage is TRBJ1-5; no clear D gene. The CDR3 runs 16 residues. Germline V gene sequence: CDR1 MNHGY, CDR2 SVAAGI. The CDR3 bases are TGTGCGGCCAGTTATTCGCGACAAGCCCTAAATCAGCCCCAGCATTTT. Translated: CAASYSRQALNQPQHF.

This clonotype was picked up many times. The chain employs TRBV12-3 or TRBV12-4 and TRBJ2-1; perhaps TRBD2 as D (5 bases). The CDR3 spans 14 residues. V lost 0 bases and J 7 bases, leaving 10 bases between the germline ends. DNA of the CDR3: TGTGCCAGCAGTTTAGCGGGAGTGGTTAATGAGCAGTTCTTC. It is translated as CASSLAGVVNEQFF.

This clonotype was picked up a small number of times. This chain links TRBV6-6 with TRBJ1-2; tentative D call: TRBD1 (5 bases). The length of the CDR3 is 13 residues. V was clipped by 5 bases and J by 1 base, with 8 bases between them. The germline V gene encodes CDR1 MNHNY and CDR2 SVGAGI (reference sequence). For the CDR3, the DNA is TGTGCCAGCAGTGCGGGGGGTAACTATGGCTACACCTTC. Its protein is CASSAGGNYGYTF.

The V call is TRBV5-1, the J call TRBJ2-7; D is possibly TRBD1 (6 bases). The CDR3 totals 16 residues. The germline CDR1 and CDR2 sequences are SGHRS and YFSETQ. Trimming took 3 bases from V and 4 from J, leaving 20 bases between them. In nucleotides, the CDR3 is TGCGCCAGCAGCTGGGGTGGGGGCGGCGTGGTGTACGAGCAGTACTTC. Translation: CASSWGGGGVVYEQYF.